The source of this T cell receptor beta chain is a study of blood T cell repertoires in COVID-19. This CDR3 is 16 amino acids long. V lost 4 bases to trimming and J lost 10 bases, with 21 bases between them. The germline gives CDR1 SGHDT, CDR2 YYEEEE. Profiling relied on immunoSEQ multiplex PCR, and the TCRdb table lists in-frame clones only, not all of them. The sample has nearly 95,000 clones, 80% seen once. Material: peripheral blood. The chain recombines TRBV5-6 with TRBJ1-6; weak D call: TRBD1 (5 bases). The origin of this receptor is a human donor in a cohort sampled during active COVID-19. CDR3 sequence reads: CASSRGGNPFRSPLHF. The DNA of the CDR3 is TGTGCCAGCAGCCGGGGGGGGAACCCCTTTAGGTCACCCCTCCACTTT.